The 12 T cell receptor beta chains below were found in one sample sequenced in a study of radiation and T cells in renal cell carcinoma. Time point given: blood 4 weeks post-SBRT, at nephrectomy. Treatment of the sample: 15 Gy SBRT to primary tumor, nephrectomy 4 weeks later. Clones were read by immunoSEQ multiplex PCR, and TCRdb kept only the in-frame ones, dropping some. The table lists some 150,000 clones, roughly 90% of them singletons. The sample was blood, taken from a patient whose treatment included radiotherapy and nephrectomy. Receptors originate from a woman aged 45-59 years with renal cell carcinoma.

CDR3 DNA: TGTGCCAGCAGCCCCATGAACACTGAAGCTTTCTTT. Translated: CASSPMNTEAFF. The genes are TRBV5-5 and TRBJ1-1; D uncertain. Per the germline V gene, CDR1 is SGHKS and CDR2 is YYEKEE (reference sequence). The ends were cut back, 4 bases at V and 0 bases at J, with 4 bases in the middle. The length of the CDR3 is 12 residues. Full variable domain (rest looked up from reference TRBV5-5 and TRBJ1-1): DAGVTQSPTHLIKTRGQQVTLRCSPISGHKSVSWYQQVLGQGPQFIFQYYEKEERGRGNFPDRFSARQFPNYSSELNVNALLLGDSALYLCASSPMNTEAFFGQGTRLTVV.

This rearrangement joins TRBV7-2 to TRBJ1-2; 7 nucleotides align to TRBD1. The CDR3 runs 13 residues. Germline V gives CDR1 SGHTA, CDR2 FQGNSA. With V trimmed by 1 base and J by 4 bases, 0 bases remained unmatched. The CDR3, as DNA: TGTGCCAGCAGCTTAGACAGGGGCTATGGCTACACCTTC. Encoded protein: CASSLDRGYGYTF.

V and J are TRBV27 and TRBJ1-3, with D unclear. The CDR3 has 15 amino acids. Germline V CDR1 and CDR2: MNHEY, SMNVEV (reference sequence). With 0 bases removed from V and 0 bases from J, the gap between germline ends came to 6 bases. The CDR3 nucleotides read TGTGCCAGCAGTTTATCCAGAAGCTCTGGAAACACCATATATTTT. It yields the protein CASSLSRSSGNTIYF.

This chain uses TRBV5-1 with TRBJ2-3; a weak D match, TRBD2 (5 bases). Germline CDR1 is SGHRS and CDR2 is YFSETQ. The CDR3 has 15 residues. Trimming removed 2 bases from V and 0 bases from J, with 10 bases in between. The CDR3 loop is CASSFSASSTDTQYF. DNA of the CDR3: TGCGCCAGCAGCTTTAGCGCCTCTAGCACAGATACGCAGTATTTT.

The V call is TRBV15, the J call TRBJ2-7; 7 bases fit TRBD2. CDR1 and CDR2 (germline): LNHNV, YYDKDF (reference sequence). V shed 0 bases, J shed 4 bases, and the junction held 12 bases outside the gene matches. This CDR3 spans 17 amino acids. The CDR3 region is CATSRDVGGRVVYEQYF. DNA for the CDR3: TGTGCCACCAGCAGAGATGTTGGGGGGAGGGTTGTTTACGAGCAGTACTTC.

The CDR3 coding sequence is TGCGCCAGCAGCCAGGGGCCGAATGAGCAGTTCTTC. Amino acid sequence: CASSQGPNEQFF. J is TRBJ2-1 and V is TRBV4-3; D is perhaps TRBD1 (5 bases). V was pared by 3 bases and J by 7 bases, with 7 bases between. The germline V gene encodes CDR1 LGHNA and CDR2 YSLEER. The CDR3 has 12 amino acids.

This clone appeared once. The CDR3 protein is CASSLSPGGGANVLTF. CDR3 DNA: TGCGCCAGCAGCTTGAGCCCGGGAGGTGGGGCCAACGTCCTGACTTTC. The V and J genes are TRBV5-1 and TRBJ2-6, with 7 positions matching TRBD2. The CDR3 is 16 residues long. V trimming: 1 base; J trimming: 3 bases; junction bases outside the gene matches: 4. Germline loops: CDR1 SGHRS, CDR2 YFSETQ.

The rearrangement joins TRBV5-1 to TRBJ1-5; TRBD1 agrees at 9 bases. From germline, CDR1 is SGHRS and CDR2 YFSETQ. The CDR3 runs to 16 residues. V lost 0 bases, J lost 6 bases, and 7 bases stayed unmatched. CDR3 nucleotides: TGCGCCAGCAGCTTGGAGGGACAGGGTAAGGGTCAGCCCCAGCATTTT. Translation gives CASSLEGQGKGQPQHF.

The chain is built from TRBV11-2 and TRBJ2-3, with D unclear. The V gene lost 1 base and the J gene lost 0 bases, with 8 bases spanning the gap. The CDR3 consists of 15 residues. Germline V lookup: CDR1 SGHAT, CDR2 FQNNGV. The CDR3 loop reads CASSLALLSTDTQYF. Written as DNA, the CDR3 is TGTGCCAGCAGCTTAGCCCTTCTGAGCACAGATACGCAGTATTTT.

The chain is built from TRBV29-1 and TRBJ1-2; TRBD1 matches 10 bases. Trimming removed 6 bases from V and 0 bases from J; junction bases left unmatched: 7. The CDR3 covers 15 residues. Germline CDR1 and CDR2: SQVTM and ANQGSEA. In DNA, the CDR3 is TGCAGCGTCTCGGACAGGGGGGAATCTAACTATGGCTACACCTTC. Translation gives CSVSDRGESNYGYTF. The whole variable domain, remainder taken from reference TRBV29-1 and TRBJ1-2, is SAVISQKPSRDICQRGTSLTIQCQVDSQVTMMFWYRQQPGQSLTLIATANQGSEATYESGFVIDKFPISRPNLTFSTLTVSNMSPEDSSIYLCSVSDRGESNYGYTFGSGTRLTVV.

This clone has just a few counts. This sequence joins TRBV14 and TRBJ1-1; the D is unclear. Germline loops: CDR1 SGHDN, CDR2 FVKESK. V lost 4 bases, J lost 5 bases, and 14 bases lay in between. The CDR3 sequence is 14 residues long. The CDR3 nucleotides read TGTGCCAGCAGCCGATTAAGAACGGGGACTGAAGCTTTCTTT. Translated, it gives CASSRLRTGTEAFF.

This clone was counted a few times. The V gene is TRBV7-2, the J gene TRBJ2-1; D is undetermined. V lost 0 bases, J lost 0 bases, and 6 bases lay in between. Germline CDR1 reads SGHTA; CDR2 reads FQGNSA. The CDR3 totals 15 residues. The CDR3 DNA follows: TGTGCCAGCAGCTTAGCCGGTCGCTCCTACAATGAGCAGTTCTTC. This encodes CASSLAGRSYNEQFF.